These T cell receptor beta chains were read from a single sample in a study of cytomegalovirus exposure and HLA in healthy donors. Clones were read by immunoSEQ multiplex PCR, and TCRdb kept only the in-frame ones, dropping some. The table shows some 80,000 clones, with 96% occurring only once. Sequencing used PBMCs. These TCRs come from a man between 18 and 29 years old in good health and CMV-seropositive. CDR3s include the opening cysteine and the closing phenylalanine or tryptophan. Fields, in order: clone size, D gene, J gene, V gene, CDR3 length, CDR3 protein, CDR3 DNA. A D gene is named only where the DNA matches it firmly. Expanded clones get a size class; other rows say once, few or many, or leave the size out.

NA,NA,TRBJ1-5,TRBV5-6,14,CASSLLGANQPQHF,TGTGCCAGCAGCTTGTTGGGGGCTAATCAGCCCCAGCATTTT
once,NA,TRBJ1-1,TRBV2,14,CATRDRGGGTEAFF,TGTGCCACCAGGGACCGCGGGGGTGGCACTGAAGCTTTCTTT
few,NA,TRBJ1-5,TRBV18,17,CASSPGTGHDSNQPQHF,TGTGCCAGCTCACCAGGAACAGGACATGATAGCAATCAGCCCCAGCATTTT
NA,TRBD1,TRBJ2-7,TRBV28,14,CASSPWTGSYEQYF,TGTGCCAGCAGTCCATGGACAGGCTCCTACGAGCAGTACTTC
NA,NA,TRBJ2-7,TRBV19,14,CASRRQSSSYEQYF,TGTGCCAGTAGAAGACAGAGCAGCTCCTACGAGCAGTACTTC
NA,NA,TRBJ1-2,TRBV6-5,14,CASSYLGREYGYTF,TGTGCCAGCAGTTACCTCGGCAGGGAATATGGCTACACCTTC
NA,TRBD1,TRBJ2-5,TRBV4-1,15,CASSHPDRDEETQYF,TGCGCCAGCAGCCACCCGGACAGGGATGAGGAGACCCAGTACTTC
NA,TRBD1,TRBJ1-2,TRBV14,15,CASSPVRTGYYGYTF,TGTGCCAGCAGCCCAGTCCGGACAGGGTACTATGGCTACACCTTC
once,NA,TRBJ2-6,TRBV29-1,16,CSVGNRVPSGANVLTF,TGCAGCGTTGGAAACAGGGTACCGTCTGGGGCCAACGTCCTGACTTTC
NA,TRBD1,TRBJ1-1,TRBV29-1,13,CSVDSDSLRGAFF,TGCAGCGTTGACTCCGACAGCCTCAGGGGGGCTTTCTTT
NA,TRBD2,TRBJ2-7,TRBV29-1,16,CSAVGHLAGGSYEQYF,TGCAGCGCCGTGGGTCACTTAGCGGGAGGATCCTACGAGCAGTACTTC
NA,NA,TRBJ1-1,TRBV2,13,CASSQEGGTEAFF,TGTGCCAGCAGCCAAGAGGGGGGGACTGAAGCTTTCTTT
NA,TRBD2,TRBJ2-7,TRBV19,13,CASSITSGYEQYF,TGTGCCAGTAGTATTACTAGCGGGTACGAGCAGTACTTC